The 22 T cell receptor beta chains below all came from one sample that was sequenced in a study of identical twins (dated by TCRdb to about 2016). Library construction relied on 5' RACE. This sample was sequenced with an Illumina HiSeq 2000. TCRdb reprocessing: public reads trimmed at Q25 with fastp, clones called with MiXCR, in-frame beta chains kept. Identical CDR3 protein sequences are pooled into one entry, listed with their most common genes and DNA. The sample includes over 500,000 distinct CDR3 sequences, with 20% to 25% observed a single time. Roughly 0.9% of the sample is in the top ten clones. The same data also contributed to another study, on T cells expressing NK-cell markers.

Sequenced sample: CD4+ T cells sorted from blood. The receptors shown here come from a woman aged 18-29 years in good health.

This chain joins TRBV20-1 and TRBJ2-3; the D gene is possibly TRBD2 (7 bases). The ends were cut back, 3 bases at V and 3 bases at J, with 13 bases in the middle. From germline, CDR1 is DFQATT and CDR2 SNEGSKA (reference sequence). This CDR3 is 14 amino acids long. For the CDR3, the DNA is TGCAGTGCTAGTGTCGGGGGGACAACAGATACGCAGTATTTT. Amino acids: CSASVGGTTDTQYF.

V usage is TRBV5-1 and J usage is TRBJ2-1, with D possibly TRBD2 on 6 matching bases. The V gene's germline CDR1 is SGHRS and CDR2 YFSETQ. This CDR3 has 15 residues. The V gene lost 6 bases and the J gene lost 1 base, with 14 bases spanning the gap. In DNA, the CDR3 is TGCGCCAGCATGGTAGCGGAGCCTTCCTACAATGAGCAGTTCTTC. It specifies CASMVAEPSYNEQFF.

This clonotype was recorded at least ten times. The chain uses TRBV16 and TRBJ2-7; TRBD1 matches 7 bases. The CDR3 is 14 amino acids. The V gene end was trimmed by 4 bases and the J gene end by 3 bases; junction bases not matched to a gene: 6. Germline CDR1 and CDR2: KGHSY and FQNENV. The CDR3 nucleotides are TGTGCCAGCAGCCGACCCGGGACAGTCTACGAGCAGTACTTC. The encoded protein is CASSRPGTVYEQYF.

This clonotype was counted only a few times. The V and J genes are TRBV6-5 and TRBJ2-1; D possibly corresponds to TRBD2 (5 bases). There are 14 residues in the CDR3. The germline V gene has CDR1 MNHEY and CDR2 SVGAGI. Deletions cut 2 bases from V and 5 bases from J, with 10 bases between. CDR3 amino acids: CASSYRGPNNEQFF. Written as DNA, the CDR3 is TGTGCCAGCAGTTACCGGGGTCCCAACAATGAGCAGTTCTTC.

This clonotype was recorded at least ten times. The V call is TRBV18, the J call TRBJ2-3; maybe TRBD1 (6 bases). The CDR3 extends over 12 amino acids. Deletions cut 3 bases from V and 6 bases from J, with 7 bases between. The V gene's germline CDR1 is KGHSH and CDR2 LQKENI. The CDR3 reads CASSPDRDTQYF. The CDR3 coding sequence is TGTGCCAGCTCACCCGACAGGGATACGCAGTATTTT.

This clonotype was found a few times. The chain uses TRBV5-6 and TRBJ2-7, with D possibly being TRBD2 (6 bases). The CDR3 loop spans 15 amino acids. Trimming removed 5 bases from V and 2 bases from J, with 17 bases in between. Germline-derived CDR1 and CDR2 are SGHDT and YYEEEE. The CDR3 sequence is CASRLRGKSTYEQYF. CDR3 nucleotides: TGTGCCAGCAGGCTCCGCGGGAAGTCCACCTACGAGCAGTACTTC.

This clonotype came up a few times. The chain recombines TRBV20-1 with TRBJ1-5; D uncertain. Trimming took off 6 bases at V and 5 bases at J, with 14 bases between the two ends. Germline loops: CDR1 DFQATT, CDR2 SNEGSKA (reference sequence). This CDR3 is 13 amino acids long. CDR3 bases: TGCAGTGCGGGCACCGCGGTCCATCAGCCCCAGCATTTT. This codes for CSAGTAVHQPQHF.

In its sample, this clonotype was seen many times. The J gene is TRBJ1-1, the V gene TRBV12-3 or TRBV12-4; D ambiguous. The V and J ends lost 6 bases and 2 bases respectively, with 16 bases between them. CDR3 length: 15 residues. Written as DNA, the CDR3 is TGTGCCAGCAGCCCCCGAACCGGGCTCAACACTGAAGCTTTCTTT. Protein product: CASSPRTGLNTEAFF.

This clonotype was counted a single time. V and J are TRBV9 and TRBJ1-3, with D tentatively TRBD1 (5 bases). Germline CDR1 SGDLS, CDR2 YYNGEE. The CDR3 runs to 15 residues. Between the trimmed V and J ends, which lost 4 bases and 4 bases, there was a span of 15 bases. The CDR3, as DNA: TGTGCCAGCAGCTCAGGTGGGACCAAAGGAAACACCATATATTTT. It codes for CASSSGGTKGNTIYF.

CDR3 nucleotide sequence: TGTGCCATCAGTGACGGAGCGGGAGGGGGACAGACCCAGTACTTC. Translation: CAISDGAGGGQTQYF. V and J are TRBV10-3 and TRBJ2-5, with 10 nucleotides matching TRBD2. CDR3 length equals 15 residues. Germline V gene lookup returns CDR1 ENHRY and CDR2 SYGVKD. V shed 3 bases and J 6 bases; nucleotides not matched to a gene: 7.

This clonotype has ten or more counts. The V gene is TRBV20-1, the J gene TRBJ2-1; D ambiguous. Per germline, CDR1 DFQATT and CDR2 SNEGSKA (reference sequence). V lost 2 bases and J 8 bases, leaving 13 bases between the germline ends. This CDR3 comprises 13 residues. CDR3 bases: TGCAGTGCTAGATCGTCTAGGGCCTATGAGCAGTTCTTC. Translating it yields CSARSSRAYEQFF.

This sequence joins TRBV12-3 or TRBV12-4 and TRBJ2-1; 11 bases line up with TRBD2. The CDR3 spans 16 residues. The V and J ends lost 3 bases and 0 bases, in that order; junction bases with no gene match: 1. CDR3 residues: CASSFTSGSSYNEQFF. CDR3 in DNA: TGTGCCAGCAGTTTTACTAGCGGGAGCTCCTACAATGAGCAGTTCTTC.

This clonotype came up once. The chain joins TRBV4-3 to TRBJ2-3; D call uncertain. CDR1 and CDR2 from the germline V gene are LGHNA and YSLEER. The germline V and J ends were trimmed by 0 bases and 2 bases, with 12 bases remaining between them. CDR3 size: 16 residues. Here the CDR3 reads CASSQDGPSPTDTQYF. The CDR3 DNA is TGCGCCAGCAGCCAAGACGGGCCCAGTCCCACAGATACGCAGTATTTT.

CDR3 bases: TGTGCCAGCAGCCGGACTAGCGGGAGGGCCTTTGTGCAGTTCTTC. Its translation: CASSRTSGRAFVQFF. The V gene is TRBV5-6, the J gene TRBJ2-1, with TRBD2 matching 15 bases. The length of the CDR3 is 15 residues. Germline V gene data show CDR1 as SGHDT and CDR2 as YYEEEE. V lost 4 bases to trimming and J lost 12 bases; unmatched junction nucleotides: 8.

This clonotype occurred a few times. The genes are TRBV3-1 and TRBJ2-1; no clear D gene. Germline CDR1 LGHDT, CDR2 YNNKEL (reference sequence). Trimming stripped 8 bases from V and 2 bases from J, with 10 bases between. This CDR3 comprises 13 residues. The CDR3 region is CASGVGPYNEQFF. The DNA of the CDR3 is TGTGCCAGCGGTGTAGGACCCTACAATGAGCAGTTCTTC.

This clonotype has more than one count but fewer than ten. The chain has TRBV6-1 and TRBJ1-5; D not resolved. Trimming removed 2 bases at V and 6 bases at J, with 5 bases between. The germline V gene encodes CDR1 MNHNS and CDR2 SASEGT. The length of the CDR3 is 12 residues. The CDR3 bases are TGTGCCAGCAGTGAACGGGCTCAGCCCCAGCATTTT. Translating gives CASSERAQPQHF.

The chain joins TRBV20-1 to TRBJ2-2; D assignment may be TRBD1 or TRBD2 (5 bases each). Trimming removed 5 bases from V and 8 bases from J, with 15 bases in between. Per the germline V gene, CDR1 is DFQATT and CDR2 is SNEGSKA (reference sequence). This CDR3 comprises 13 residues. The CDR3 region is CSARDRRKGELFF. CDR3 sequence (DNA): TGCAGTGCTCGGGACCGCCGAAAAGGGGAGCTGTTTTTT.

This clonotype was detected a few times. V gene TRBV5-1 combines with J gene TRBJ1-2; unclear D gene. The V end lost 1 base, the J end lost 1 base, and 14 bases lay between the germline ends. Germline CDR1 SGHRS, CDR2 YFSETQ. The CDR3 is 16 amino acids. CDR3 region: CASSLSAATINYGYTF. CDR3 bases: TGCGCCAGCAGCTTGTCGGCAGCCACGATTAACTATGGCTACACCTTC.

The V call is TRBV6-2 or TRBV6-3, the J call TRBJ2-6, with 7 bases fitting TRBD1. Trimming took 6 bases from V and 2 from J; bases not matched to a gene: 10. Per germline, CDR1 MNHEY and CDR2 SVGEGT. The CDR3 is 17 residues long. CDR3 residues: CASSVKGTAAGANVLTF. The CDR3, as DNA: TGTGCCAGCAGCGTAAAAGGGACAGCTGCTGGGGCCAACGTCCTGACTTTC.

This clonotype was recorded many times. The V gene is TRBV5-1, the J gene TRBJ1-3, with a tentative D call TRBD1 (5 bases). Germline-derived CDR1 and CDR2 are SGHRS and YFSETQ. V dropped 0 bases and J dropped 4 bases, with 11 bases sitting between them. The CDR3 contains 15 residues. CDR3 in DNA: TGCGCCAGCAGCTTGGGGGGCCTGGAGGGAAACACCATATATTTT. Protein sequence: CASSLGGLEGNTIYF.

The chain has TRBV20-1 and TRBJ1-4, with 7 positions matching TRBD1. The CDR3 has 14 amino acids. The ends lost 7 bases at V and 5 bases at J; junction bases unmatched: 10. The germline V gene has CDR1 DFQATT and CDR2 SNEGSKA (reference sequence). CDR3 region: CSVKQGPLNEKLFF. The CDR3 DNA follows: TGCAGTGTCAAACAGGGGCCATTAAATGAAAAACTGTTTTTT.

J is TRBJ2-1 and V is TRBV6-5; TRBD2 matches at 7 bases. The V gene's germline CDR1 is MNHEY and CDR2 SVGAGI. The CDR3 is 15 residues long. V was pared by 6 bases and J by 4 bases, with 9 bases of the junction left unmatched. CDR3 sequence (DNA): TGTGCCAGCAGCCGGGACTACTCCCTTTACAATGAGCAGTTCTTC. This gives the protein CASSRDYSLYNEQFF.